This is a list of T cell receptor beta chains from one sample in a study of T cell clusters in autoimmune cytopenias. No DNA is given; TCRdb re-called the multiplex PCR reads and lists each CDR3 protein once. The sample shows 9,500 to 11,000 distinct CDR3 sequences, and under 40% sits with its ten largest clones. These data were also filed under a second study, of T cell repertoires in aging, cancer and after chemotherapy.

Sequenced: peripheral blood. The receptors derive from a human donor in good health. Both conserved end residues are part of each CDR3. Fields, in order: J gene, CDR3 length, V gene, clone size, CDR3 protein. Expanded clones are given a class, and other clones once, few, many or no size at all.

J: TRBJ2-1; length: 18; V: TRBV19; size: -; CDR3: CASSIRGPGGRSYNEQFF
J: TRBJ2-3; length: 16; V: TRBV12-3/TRBV12-4; size: -; CDR3: CASRGRTGAATDTQYF
J: TRBJ2-7; length: 13; V: TRBV15; size: -; CDR3: CATSRDVPYEQYF
J: TRBJ1-3; length: 14; V: TRBV6-5; size: -; CDR3: CASSIGTAGNTIYF
J: TRBJ1-4; length: 15; V: TRBV5-4; size: -; CDR3: CASSLTGTANEKLFF
J: TRBJ1-2; length: 15; V: TRBV5-5; size: -; CDR3: CASSFSLQANYGYTF
J: TRBJ2-3; length: 15; V: TRBV19; size: -; CDR3: CASSSGGADSDTQYF
J: TRBJ2-7; length: 13; V: TRBV27; size: -; CDR3: CASSLYSDYEQYF
J: TRBJ1-5; length: 16; V: TRBV7-2; size: -; CDR3: CASSLERWGNNQPQHF
J: TRBJ2-7; length: 17; V: TRBV5-6; size: -; CDR3: CASSHRWTSGRLHEQYF
J: TRBJ2-5; length: 16; V: TRBV5-1; size: -; CDR3: CASSLGAGGIQETQYF
J: TRBJ2-5; length: 14; V: TRBV30; size: -; CDR3: CACPSRAVQETQYF
J: TRBJ1-1; length: 12; V: TRBV15; size: -; CDR3: CATSDRNTEAFF
J: TRBJ2-3; length: 15; V: TRBV19; size: -; CDR3: CASRSYYQGSDTQYF
J: TRBJ2-3; length: 18; V: TRBV15; size: -; CDR3: CATSRDQTSGRPPDTQYF
J: TRBJ2-3; length: 17; V: TRBV19; size: medium-sized; CDR3: CASSILAGGPLKDTQYF
J: TRBJ2-3; length: 16; V: TRBV15; size: -; CDR3: CATSRVGGAGTDTQYF
J: TRBJ1-5; length: 16; V: TRBV15; size: -; CDR3: CATSLFGGEGNQHQHF
J: TRBJ2-3; length: 13; V: TRBV19; size: -; CDR3: CASSHRNTDTQYF
J: TRBJ2-7; length: 11; V: TRBV6-6; size: -; CDR3: CASSSRYEQYF
J: TRBJ2-3; length: 13; V: TRBV29-1; size: medium-sized; CDR3: CSVGRGLADTQYF
J: TRBJ2-2; length: 17; V: TRBV27; size: -; CDR3: CASSLGWGFRGTGELFF
J: TRBJ1-1; length: 15; V: TRBV27; size: -; CDR3: CASSLQPGQNTEAFF
J: TRBJ2-4; length: 13; V: TRBV19; size: medium-sized; CDR3: CASSIDGTAGRYF
J: TRBJ1-1; length: 14; V: TRBV30; size: -; CDR3: CAWSSGVLGTEAFF
J: TRBJ2-7; length: 12; V: TRBV20-1; size: -; CDR3: CSASGLDYEQYF
J: TRBJ1-2; length: 12; V: TRBV7-6; size: -; CDR3: CASSLAGDGYTF
J: TRBJ2-7; length: 13; V: TRBV5-5; size: -; CDR3: CASSTGLRERQYF
J: TRBJ2-7; length: 12; V: TRBV6-6; size: -; CDR3: CASSQVSYEQYF
J: TRBJ2-5; length: 17; V: TRBV12-3/TRBV12-4; size: -; CDR3: CASSGRRRQGMRETQYF
J: TRBJ1-3; length: 16; V: TRBV6-5; size: -; CDR3: CASSWLRGAPGNTIYF
J: TRBJ1-5; length: 11; V: TRBV12-3/TRBV12-4; size: -; CDR3: CASRITSVTHF
J: TRBJ2-3; length: 16; V: TRBV6-5; size: -; CDR3: CASRDLAGASTDTQYF
J: TRBJ1-1; length: 13; V: TRBV18; size: -; CDR3: CASSSGGNSEAFF
J: TRBJ2-7; length: 14; V: TRBV27; size: -; CDR3: CASTRGNALTEQYF
J: TRBJ2-1; length: 12; V: TRBV27; size: -; CDR3: CASSSRELEQFF
J: TRBJ2-1; length: 16; V: TRBV29-1; size: medium-sized; CDR3: CSVEERAGVNYNEQFF
J: TRBJ1-1; length: 14; V: TRBV6-5; size: -; CDR3: CASRPQGAATEAFF
J: TRBJ2-7; length: 14; V: TRBV19; size: -; CDR3: CVWSVQAGSYEQYF
J: TRBJ2-7; length: 14; V: TRBV5-6; size: -; CDR3: CASSAPGPYYEQYF
J: TRBJ2-4; length: 11; V: TRBV30; size: -; CDR3: CAGLAKNIQYF
J: TRBJ2-6; length: 15; V: TRBV27; size: -; CDR3: CASSYLPPGANVLTF
J: TRBJ2-5; length: 18; V: TRBV28; size: -; CDR3: CASSSVRGLAGYQETQYF